Listed below are T cell receptor beta chains from one sample, sequenced in a study of cytomegalovirus exposure and HLA in healthy donors. Libraries were prepared by immunoSEQ multiplex PCR; TCRdb keeps only in-frame clonotypes and omits some of them. The sample carries tens of thousands of clones, roughly 70% recorded once. Sequencing input: PBMCs. Source of these receptors: a man in his fifties or sixties in good health and CMV-seropositive. Each CDR3 is given without its conserved first and last residue.

V gene: TRBV7-9
J gene: TRBJ2-7
CDR3 protein: ASSLYPEGSYEQY

V gene: TRBV5-1
J gene: TRBJ1-6
CDR3 protein: ASSPSRSYNSPLH

V gene: TRBV5-4
J gene: TRBJ1-5
CDR3 protein: ASSWRRAHSNQPQH

V gene: TRBV29-1
J gene: TRBJ2-7
CDR3 protein: SVGWGSGSYEQY

V gene: TRBV5-1
J gene: TRBJ2-7
CDR3 protein: ASSRGDRAYEQY

V gene: TRBV7-9
J gene: TRBJ2-7
CDR3 protein: ASSLSGLAGDEQY

V gene: TRBV28
J gene: TRBJ2-5
CDR3 protein: ASSSAWGSGRGGYQETQY

V gene: TRBV10-1
J gene: TRBJ1-1
CDR3 protein: ASSGSRDMNTEAF

V gene: TRBV5-4
J gene: TRBJ2-3
CDR3 protein: ASSSSLPSTDTQY

V gene: TRBV9
J gene: TRBJ2-7
CDR3 protein: ASSPSGTPSYEQY

V gene: TRBV4-2
J gene: TRBJ2-2
CDR3 protein: ASSQEAGTGELF

V gene: TRBV5-5
J gene: TRBJ2-7
CDR3 protein: ASSQVIAYEQY

V gene: TRBV27
J gene: TRBJ2-5
CDR3 protein: ASLGQGETQY

V gene: TRBV7-2
J gene: TRBJ1-6
CDR3 protein: ASSLGFPSRTPLH

V gene: TRBV18
J gene: TRBJ1-2
CDR3 protein: ASSARTGKSFDGYT

V gene: TRBV7-9
J gene: TRBJ2-3
CDR3 protein: ASSLAAALADTQY

V gene: TRBV30
J gene: TRBJ1-5
CDR3 protein: AWSYRQSFYQPQH

V gene: TRBV10-2
J gene: TRBJ2-3
CDR3 protein: ASSEGVSGGPADTQY